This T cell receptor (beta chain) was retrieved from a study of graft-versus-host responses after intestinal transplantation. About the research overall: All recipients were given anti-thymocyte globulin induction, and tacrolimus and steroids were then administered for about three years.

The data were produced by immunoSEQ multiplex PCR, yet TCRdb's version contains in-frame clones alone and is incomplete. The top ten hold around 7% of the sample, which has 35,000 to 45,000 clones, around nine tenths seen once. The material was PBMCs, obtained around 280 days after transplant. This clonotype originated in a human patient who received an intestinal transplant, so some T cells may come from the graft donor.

CDR3 sequence reads: CASSDQAVYANYGYTF. The CDR3 nucleotides read TGTGCCAGCAGCGACCAGGCGGTCTACGCTAACTATGGCTACACCTTC. The gene calls are TRBV11-2 and TRBJ1-2, with D uncertain. V was clipped by 5 bases and J by 0 bases, with 16 bases between them. The germline gives CDR1 SGHAT, CDR2 FQNNGV. The CDR3 extends over 16 amino acids.